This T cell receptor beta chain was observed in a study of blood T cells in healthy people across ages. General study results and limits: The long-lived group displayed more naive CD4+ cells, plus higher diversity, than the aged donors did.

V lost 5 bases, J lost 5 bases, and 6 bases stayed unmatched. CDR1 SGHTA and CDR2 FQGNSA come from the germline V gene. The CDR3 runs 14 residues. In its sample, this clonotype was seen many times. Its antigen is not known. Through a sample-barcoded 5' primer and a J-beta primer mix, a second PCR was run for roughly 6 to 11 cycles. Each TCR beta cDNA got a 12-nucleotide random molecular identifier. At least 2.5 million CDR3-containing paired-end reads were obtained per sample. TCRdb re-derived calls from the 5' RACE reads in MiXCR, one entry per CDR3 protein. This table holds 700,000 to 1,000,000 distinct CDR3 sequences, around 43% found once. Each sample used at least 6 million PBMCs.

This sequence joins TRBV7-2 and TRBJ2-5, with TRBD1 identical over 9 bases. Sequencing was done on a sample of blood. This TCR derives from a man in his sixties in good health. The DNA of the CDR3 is TGTGCCAGCAGCCCAAACAGGGGGCGGGAGACCCAGTACTTC. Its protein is CASSPNRGRETQYF. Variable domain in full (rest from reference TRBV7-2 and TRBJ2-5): GAGVSQSPSNKVTEKGKDVELRCDPISGHTALYWYRQSLGQGLEFLIYFQGNSAPDKSGLPSDRFSAERTGGSVSTLTIQRTQQEDSAVYLCASSPNRGRETQYFGPGTRLLVL.